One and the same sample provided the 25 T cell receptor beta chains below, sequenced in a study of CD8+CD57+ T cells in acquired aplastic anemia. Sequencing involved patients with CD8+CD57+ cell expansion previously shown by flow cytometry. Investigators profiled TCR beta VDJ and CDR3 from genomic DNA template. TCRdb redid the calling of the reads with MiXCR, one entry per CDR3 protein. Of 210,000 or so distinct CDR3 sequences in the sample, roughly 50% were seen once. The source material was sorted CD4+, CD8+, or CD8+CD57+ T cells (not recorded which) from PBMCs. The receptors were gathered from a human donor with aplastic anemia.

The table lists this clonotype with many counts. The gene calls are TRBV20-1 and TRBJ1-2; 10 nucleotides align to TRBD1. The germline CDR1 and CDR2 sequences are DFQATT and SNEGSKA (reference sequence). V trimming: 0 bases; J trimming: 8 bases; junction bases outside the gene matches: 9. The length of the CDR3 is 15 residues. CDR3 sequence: CSARDSGRDRGGYTF. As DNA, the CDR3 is TGCAGTGCTAGAGATAGTGGGAGGGACAGGGGAGGCTACACCTTC.

The CDR3 bases are TGTGCCACCAGCAGAGTGGGGCAGCCCCAGCATTTT. It yields the protein CATSRVGQPQHF. This chain joins TRBV15 and TRBJ1-5; D ambiguous. Trimming took off 1 base at V and 7 bases at J, with 5 bases between the two ends. The CDR3 runs 12 residues. Germline values: CDR1 LNHNV, CDR2 YYDKDF (reference sequence).

The CDR3 region has the DNA TGTGCCAGCAGTTTGGGGCAGGGGCTGTTTTTT. Residues: CASSLGQGLFF. The V and J genes are TRBV28 and TRBJ2-2, with a weak D call TRBD1 (5 bases). V was cut by 3 bases and J by 13 bases, with 9 bases left in between. The germline gives CDR1 MDHEN, CDR2 SYDVKM. The CDR3 extends over 11 amino acids.

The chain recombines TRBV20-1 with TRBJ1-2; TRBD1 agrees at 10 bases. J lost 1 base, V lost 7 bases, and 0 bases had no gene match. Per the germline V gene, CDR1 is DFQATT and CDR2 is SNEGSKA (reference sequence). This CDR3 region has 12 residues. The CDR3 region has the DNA TGCAGTGGGGACAGGGGTAACTATGGCTACACCTTC. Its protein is CSGDRGNYGYTF.

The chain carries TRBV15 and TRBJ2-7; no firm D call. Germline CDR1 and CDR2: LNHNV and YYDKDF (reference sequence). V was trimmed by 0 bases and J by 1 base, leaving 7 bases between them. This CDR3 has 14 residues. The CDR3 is CATSREWPSYEQYF. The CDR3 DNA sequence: TGTGCCACCAGCAGAGAGTGGCCATCCTACGAGCAGTACTTC.

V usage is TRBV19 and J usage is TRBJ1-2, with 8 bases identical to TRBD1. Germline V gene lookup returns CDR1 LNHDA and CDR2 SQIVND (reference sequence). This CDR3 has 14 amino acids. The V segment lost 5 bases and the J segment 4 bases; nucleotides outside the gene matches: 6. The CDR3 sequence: CASSAQGVGYGYTF. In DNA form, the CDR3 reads TGTGCCAGTAGTGCACAGGGGGTCGGCTATGGCTACACCTTC.

Here the CDR3 reads CASGSGTRQADEQFF. The CDR3 region has the DNA TGTGCCAGCGGCTCCGGGACACGCCAGGCCGATGAGCAGTTCTTC. This chain connects TRBV5-4 to TRBJ2-1; D may be TRBD1 (6 bases). The germline V gene encodes CDR1 SGHNT and CDR2 YYREEE (reference sequence). The CDR3 has 15 residues. With 7 bases removed from V and 8 bases from J, the gap between germline ends came to 22 bases.

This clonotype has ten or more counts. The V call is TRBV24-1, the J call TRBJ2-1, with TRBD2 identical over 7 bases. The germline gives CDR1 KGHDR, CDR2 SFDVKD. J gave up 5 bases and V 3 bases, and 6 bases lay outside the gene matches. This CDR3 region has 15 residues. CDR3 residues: CATSDLVGGNNEQFF. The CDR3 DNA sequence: TGTGCCACCAGTGATCTGGTGGGGGGGAACAATGAGCAGTTCTTC.

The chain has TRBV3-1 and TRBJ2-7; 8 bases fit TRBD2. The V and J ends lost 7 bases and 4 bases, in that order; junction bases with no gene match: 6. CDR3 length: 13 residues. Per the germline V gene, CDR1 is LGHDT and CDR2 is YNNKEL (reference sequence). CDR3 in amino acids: CASIGAGGYEQYF. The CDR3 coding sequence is TGTGCCAGCATAGGGGCGGGGGGATACGAGCAGTACTTC.

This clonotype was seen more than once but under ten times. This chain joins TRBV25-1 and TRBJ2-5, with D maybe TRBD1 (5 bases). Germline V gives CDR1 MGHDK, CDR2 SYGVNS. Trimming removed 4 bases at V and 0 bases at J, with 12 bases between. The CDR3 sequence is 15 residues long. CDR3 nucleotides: TGTGCCAGCAGTGCGCTGACAGCGTACCAAGAGACCCAGTACTTC. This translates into CASSALTAYQETQYF.

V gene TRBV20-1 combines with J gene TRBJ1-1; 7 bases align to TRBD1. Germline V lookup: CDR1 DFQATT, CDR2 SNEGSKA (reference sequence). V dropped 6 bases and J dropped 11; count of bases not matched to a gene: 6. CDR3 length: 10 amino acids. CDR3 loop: CSAPGQKAFF. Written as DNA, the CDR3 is TGCAGTGCGCCGGGACAGAAGGCTTTCTTT.

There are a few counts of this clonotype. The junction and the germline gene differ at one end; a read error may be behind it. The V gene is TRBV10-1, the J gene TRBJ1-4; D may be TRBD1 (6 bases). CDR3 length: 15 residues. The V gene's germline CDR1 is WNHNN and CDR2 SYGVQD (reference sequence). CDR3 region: CASSAGGATSEELFF. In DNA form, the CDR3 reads TGCGCCAGCAGCGCTGGGGGGGCTACTTCTGAAGAACTGTTTTTT.

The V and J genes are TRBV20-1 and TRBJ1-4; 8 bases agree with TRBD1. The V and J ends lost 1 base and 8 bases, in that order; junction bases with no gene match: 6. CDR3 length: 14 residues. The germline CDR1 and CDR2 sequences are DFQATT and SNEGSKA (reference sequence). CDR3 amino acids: CSARGTGFEEKLFF. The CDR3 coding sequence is TGCAGTGCTAGAGGGACAGGGTTTGAGGAAAAACTGTTTTTT.

In DNA form, the CDR3 reads TGTGCCAGTAGTACAGTGACGAGAACCCACTATGGCTACACCTTC. As protein: CASSTVTRTHYGYTF. The rearrangement links TRBV19 to TRBJ1-2; D is unclear. Germline V lookup: CDR1 LNHDA, CDR2 SQIVND (reference sequence). Trimming cost V 4 bases and J 3 bases, with 15 bases left between them. The CDR3 is 15 amino acids.

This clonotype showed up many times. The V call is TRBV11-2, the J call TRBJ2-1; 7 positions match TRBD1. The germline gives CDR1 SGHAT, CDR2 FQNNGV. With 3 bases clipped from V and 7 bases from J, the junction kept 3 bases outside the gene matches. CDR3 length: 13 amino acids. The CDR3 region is CASSFLDRNEQFF. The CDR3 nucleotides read TGTGCCAGCAGCTTCCTGGACAGGAATGAGCAGTTCTTC.

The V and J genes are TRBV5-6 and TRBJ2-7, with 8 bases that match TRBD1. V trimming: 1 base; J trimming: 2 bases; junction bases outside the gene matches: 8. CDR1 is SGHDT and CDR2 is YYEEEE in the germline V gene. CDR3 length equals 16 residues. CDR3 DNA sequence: TGTGCCAGCAGCTTGAAAGTGGACAGGGTGACCTACGAGCAGTACTTC. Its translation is CASSLKVDRVTYEQYF.

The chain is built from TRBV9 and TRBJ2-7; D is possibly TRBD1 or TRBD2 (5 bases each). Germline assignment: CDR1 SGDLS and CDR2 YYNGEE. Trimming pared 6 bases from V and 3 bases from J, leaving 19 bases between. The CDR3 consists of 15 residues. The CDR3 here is CASTPGEGLFYEQYF. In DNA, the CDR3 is TGTGCCAGCACCCCCGGCGAGGGGCTTTTCTACGAGCAGTACTTC.

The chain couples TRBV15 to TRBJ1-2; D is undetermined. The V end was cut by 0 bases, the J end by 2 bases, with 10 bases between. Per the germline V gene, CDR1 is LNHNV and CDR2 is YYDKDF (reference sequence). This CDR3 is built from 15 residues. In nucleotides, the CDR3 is TGTGCCACCAGCAGAGACGGAGTCCTGAACTATGGCTACACCTTC. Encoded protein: CATSRDGVLNYGYTF.

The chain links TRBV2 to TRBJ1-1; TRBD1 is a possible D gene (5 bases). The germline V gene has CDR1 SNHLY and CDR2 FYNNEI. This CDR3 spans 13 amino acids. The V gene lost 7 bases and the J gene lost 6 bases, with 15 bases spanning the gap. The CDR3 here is CASTLAGLAEAFF. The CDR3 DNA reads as TGTGCCAGCACCCTGGCGGGGCTCGCTGAAGCTTTCTTT.

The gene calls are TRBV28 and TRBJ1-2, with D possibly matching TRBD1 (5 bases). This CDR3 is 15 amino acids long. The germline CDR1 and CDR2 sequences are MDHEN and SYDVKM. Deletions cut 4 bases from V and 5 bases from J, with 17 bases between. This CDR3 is CASSSSGLVLYGYTF. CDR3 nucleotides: TGTGCCAGCAGTTCCTCAGGGTTGGTGTTATATGGCTACACCTTC.

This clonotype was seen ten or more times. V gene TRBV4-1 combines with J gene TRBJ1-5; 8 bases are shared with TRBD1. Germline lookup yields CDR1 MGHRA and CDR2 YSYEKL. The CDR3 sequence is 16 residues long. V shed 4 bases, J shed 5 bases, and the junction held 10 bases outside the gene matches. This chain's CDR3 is CASSLRQGLGYQPQHF. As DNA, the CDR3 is TGCGCCAGCAGCCTACGACAGGGGTTGGGCTATCAGCCCCAGCATTTT.

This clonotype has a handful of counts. CDR3 residues: CATRPGDFSTDTQYF. CDR3 nucleotides: TGTGCCACCCGACCGGGTGACTTTAGCACAGATACGCAGTATTTT. This chain connects TRBV24-1 to TRBJ2-3; no definite D call. From germline, CDR1 is KGHDR and CDR2 SFDVKD. The CDR3 sequence is 15 residues long. Between the trimmed V and J ends, which lost 9 bases and 0 bases, there was a span of 15 bases.

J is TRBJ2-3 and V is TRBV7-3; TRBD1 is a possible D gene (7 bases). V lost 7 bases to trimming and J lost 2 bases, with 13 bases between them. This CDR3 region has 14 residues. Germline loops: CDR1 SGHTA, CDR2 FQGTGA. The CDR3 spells CASTSGGSTDTQYF. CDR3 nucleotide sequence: TGTGCCAGCACCTCAGGGGGGTCCACAGATACGCAGTATTTT.

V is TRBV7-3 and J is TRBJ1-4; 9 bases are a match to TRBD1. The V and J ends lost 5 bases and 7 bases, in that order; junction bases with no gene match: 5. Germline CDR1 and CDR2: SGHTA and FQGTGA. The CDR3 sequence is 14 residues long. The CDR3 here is CASSHGTGFEKLFF. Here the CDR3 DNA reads TGTGCCAGCAGCCACGGGACAGGGTTTGAAAAACTGTTTTTT.

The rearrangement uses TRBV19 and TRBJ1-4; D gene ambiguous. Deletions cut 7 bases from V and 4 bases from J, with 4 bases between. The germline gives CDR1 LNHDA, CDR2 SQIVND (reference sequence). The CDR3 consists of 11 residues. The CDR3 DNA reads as TGTGCCAGTACTTATAATGAAAAACTGTTTTTT. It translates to CASTYNEKLFF. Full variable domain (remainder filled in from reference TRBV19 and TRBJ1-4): DGGITQSPKYLFRKEGQNVTLSCEQNLNHDAMYWYRQDPGQGLRLIYYSQIVNDFQKGDIAEGYSVSREKKESFPLTVTSAQKNPTAFYLCASTYNEKLFFGSGTQLSVL.